This T cell receptor (beta chain) was sequenced during a study of vaccination and CD4 T cells after COVID-19. Looking at the study overall: Median time from second vaccine dose to sampling was 72 days (14 to 241). Researchers treated cells with overlapping spike peptides taken from SARS-CoV-2, HCoV-NL63, HCoV-OC43 and HCoV-229E.

Oncomine TCR Beta short-read sequencing was applied to DNA from cultured CD4+ T cells. MiXCR, applied by TCRdb to the PCR reads, yields one record per CDR3 protein. This repertoire shows under 15,000 distinct CDR3 sequences, 44% found once; its top ten account for 5.5% to 7%. CDR3 length: 13 amino acids. The germline V gene encodes CDR1 DFQATT and CDR2 SNEGSKA (reference sequence). Trimming removed 1 base from V and 3 bases from J, with 10 bases in between. Treatment: roughly 10-day PBMC culture with coronavirus spike peptide pools or control peptides (ViraFEST assay). Turning to this clonotype: The antigen is not known.

The V gene is TRBV20-1, the J gene TRBJ2-7; the D gene is possibly TRBD2 (7 bases). This sequence was found in a human donor who had recovered from COVID-19. The sequencing sample was made of CD4+ T cells from blood, cultured in vitro. This CDR3 is CSARGGGLYEQYF. The CDR3 DNA reads TGCAGTGCTAGAGGGGGGGGGCTCTACGAGCAGTACTTC.